A single sample gave rise to the 25 T cell receptor beta chains below, sequenced in a study of cytomegalovirus exposure and HLA in healthy donors. Assay: immunoSEQ multiplex PCR; the TCRdb copy retains only in-frame clones and omits some. The table shows about 75,000 clones, with roughly 80% occurring only once. Sequencing input: PBMCs. These receptor sequences come from a man aged 30-40 years in good health and CMV-seronegative.

V gene TRBV5-1 combines with J gene TRBJ2-7; 7 nucleotides line up with TRBD1. With V trimmed by 0 bases and J by 4 bases, 7 bases remained unmatched. CDR1 is SGHRS, CDR2 YFSETQ, per germline. CDR3 length: 15 amino acids. This CDR3 reads CASSLDLTGNYEQYV. The CDR3 DNA is TGCGCCAGCAGCTTGGATTTGACAGGGAATTACGAGCAGTACGTC.

This clone was detected a few times. This chain uses TRBV7-9 with TRBJ1-2; D not certain. The V end lost 0 bases, the J end lost 2 bases, and 7 bases lay between the germline ends. Germline V CDR1 and CDR2: SEHNR, FQNEAQ (reference sequence). The CDR3 has 14 amino acids. CDR3 coding DNA: TGTGCCAGCAGCTTAGCCCCGGAGAACTATGGCTACACCTTC. It codes for CASSLAPENYGYTF.

The CDR3 loop is CAISDRQAAKGYF. The CDR3 DNA reads TGTGCCATCAGTGATAGACAGGCGGCAAAGGGGTACTTC. V and J are TRBV10-3 and TRBJ2-7, with a tentative D call TRBD1 (6 bases). The V end lost 3 bases, the J end lost 12 bases, and 18 bases lay between the germline ends. The CDR3 extends over 13 amino acids. CDR1 and CDR2 from the germline V gene are ENHRY and SYGVKD.

This CDR3 is CASSTGQSFTGYTF. The DNA for the CDR3 is TGTGCCAGCAGCACCGGACAGTCTTTTACTGGCTACACCTTC. This chain links TRBV9 with TRBJ1-2; D might be TRBD1 (6 bases). Germline V gene lookup returns CDR1 SGDLS and CDR2 YYNGEE. CDR3 size: 14 residues. Between the trimmed V and J ends, which lost 4 bases and 7 bases, there was a span of 17 bases.

The chain is built from TRBV10-3 and TRBJ1-2; no definite D call. Trimming removed 0 bases from V and 4 bases from J, with 9 bases in between. CDR3 length: 14 amino acids. The germline gives CDR1 ENHRY, CDR2 SYGVKD. CDR3 DNA: TGTGCCATCAGTGAGTCGCGGGAACGCTATGGCTACACCTTC. Its protein product is CAISESRERYGYTF.

J is TRBJ1-5 and V is TRBV2; no clear D gene. Germline CDR1 is SNHLY and CDR2 is FYNNEI. The V end was cut by 6 bases, the J end by 0 bases, with 12 bases between. This CDR3 contains 15 residues. As DNA, the CDR3 is TGTGCCAGCAGGGGCGGGTCGGTTAGCAATCAGCCCCAGCATTTT. Encoded protein: CASRGGSVSNQPQHF.

This chain joins TRBV6-4 and TRBJ1-6; no clear D. Per germline, CDR1 MRHNA and CDR2 SNTAGT. Deletions cut 5 bases from V and 7 bases from J, with 15 bases between. The CDR3 loop spans 15 amino acids. CDR3: CASSPTELSNSPLHF. The CDR3 DNA is TGTGCCAGCAGTCCAACGGAACTATCGAATTCACCCCTCCACTTT.

The CDR3 is CASSYLLDIRFF. CDR3 DNA sequence: TGTGCCAGCAGTTACTTGTTAGATATTCGGTTCTTC. This chain links TRBV6-6 with TRBJ2-1; D remains unclear. V was cut by 1 base and J by 15 bases, with 13 bases left in between. This CDR3 is 12 amino acids long. The germline CDR1 and CDR2 sequences are MNHNY and SVGAGI (reference sequence).

The chain joins TRBV5-1 to TRBJ1-2; 11 bases map to TRBD1. From germline, CDR1 is SGHRS and CDR2 YFSETQ. Trimming cost V 4 bases and J 4 bases; bases outside gene matches: 6. The CDR3 spans 15 residues. The CDR3 DNA sequence: TGCGCCAGCAGCCTCGGGACAGGGGGGAGCTATGGCTACACCTTC. It is translated as CASSLGTGGSYGYTF. The full variable domain, its missing parts supplied by reference TRBV5-1 and TRBJ1-2, is KAGVTQTPRYLIKTRGQQVTLSCSPISGHRSVSWYQQTPGQGLQFLFEYFSETQRNKGNFPGRFSGRQFSNSRSEMNVSTLELGDSALYLCASSLGTGGSYGYTFGSGTRLTVV.

This clone showed up just once. The V call is TRBV10-2, the J call TRBJ2-1; D is undetermined. V was shortened by 2 bases and J by 0 bases, with 11 bases between the two germline ends. Germline values: CDR1 WSHSY, CDR2 SAAADI. The CDR3 length is 16 residues. CDR3 nucleotide sequence: TGCGCCAGCAGTGAGCCCCCTTGGAGCTCCTACAATGAGCAGTTCTTC. As protein: CASSEPPWSSYNEQFF.

This clone appeared once. This rearrangement joins TRBV7-2 to TRBJ2-5; 8 nucleotides agree with TRBD2. V dropped 5 bases and J dropped 4; count of bases not matched to a gene: 3. Germline V lookup: CDR1 SGHTA, CDR2 FQGNSA. The CDR3 spans 13 residues. The CDR3 sequence: CASSRLALETQYF. The DNA of the CDR3 is TGTGCCAGCAGCAGACTAGCGTTAGAGACCCAGTACTTC.

The gene calls are TRBV18 and TRBJ2-5; TRBD1 is a possible D gene (5 bases). CDR1 is KGHSH and CDR2 is LQKENI in the germline V gene. V lost 3 bases, J lost 5 bases, and 16 bases lay in between. The CDR3 loop spans 15 amino acids. Here the CDR3 reads CASSPFALRGETQYF. In DNA form, the CDR3 reads TGTGCCAGCTCACCGTTCGCCCTAAGGGGTGAGACCCAGTACTTC.

This chain joins TRBV7-3 and TRBJ2-1; D remains unclear. The germline V and J ends were trimmed by 2 bases and 1 base, with 3 bases remaining between them. The CDR3 contains 13 residues. Germline V lookup: CDR1 SGHTA, CDR2 FQGTGA. The CDR3 DNA follows: TGTGCCAGCAGCTTATATTCCTACAATGAGCAGTTCTTC. Translating gives CASSLYSYNEQFF.

The chain has TRBV5-6 and TRBJ2-7; possible D gene TRBD2, 5 bases. Trimming left V 4 bases short and J 5 bases short, with 10 bases between. Germline CDR1 is SGHDT and CDR2 is YYEEEE. This CDR3 spans 12 amino acids. CDR3 in DNA: TGTGCCAGCAGCCTGGGGAGAGACGAGCAGTACGTC. Amino acid sequence: CASSLGRDEQYV.

The rearrangement joins TRBV6-5 to TRBJ2-7; TRBD1 matches at 7 bases. Per germline, CDR1 MNHEY and CDR2 SVGAGI. Germline trimming cut 5 bases from V and 2 bases from J; bases unmatched to any gene: 3. The CDR3 is 13 amino acids. CDR3 DNA sequence: TGTGCCAGCAGTAGGGGACAGACCTACGAGCAGTACGTC. It codes for CASSRGQTYEQYV.

The chain links TRBV9 to TRBJ2-3; D not certain. Germline loops: CDR1 SGDLS, CDR2 YYNGEE. V was cut by 4 bases and J by 3 bases, with 15 bases left in between. The CDR3 runs 15 residues. CDR3 residues: CASSPHAAGTDTQYF. CDR3 nucleotides: TGTGCCAGCAGCCCCCATGCGGCCGGGACAGATACGCAGTATTTT. Combining the CDR3 with reference TRBV9 and TRBJ2-3 gives the whole variable domain DSGVTQTPKHLITATGQRVTLRCSPRSGDLSVYWYQQSLDQGLQFLIQYYNGEERAKGNILERFSAQQFPDLHSELNLSSLELGDSALYFCASSPHAAGTDTQYFGPGTRLTVL.

J is TRBJ1-1 and V is TRBV19; a possible D gene is TRBD1 (5 bases). Germline values: CDR1 LNHDA, CDR2 SQIVND (reference sequence). V was cut by 2 bases and J by 2 bases, with 6 bases left in between. CDR3 size: 13 residues. Written as DNA, the CDR3 is TGTGCCAGTAGTATAAGGGGAAACACTGAAGCTTTCTTT. This codes for CASSIRGNTEAFF.

The rearrangement links TRBV18 to TRBJ1-1, with 7 positions matching TRBD1. Germline CDR1 KGHSH, CDR2 LQKENI. V trimming: 3 bases; J trimming: 3 bases; junction bases outside the gene matches: 4. This CDR3 has 14 residues. As DNA, the CDR3 is TGTGCCAGCTCACCGACAGGGTACCACACTGAAGCTTTCTTT. This gives the protein CASSPTGYHTEAFF.

The genes are TRBV11-2 and TRBJ2-1; 9 nucleotides align to TRBD2. Germline loops: CDR1 SGHAT, CDR2 FQNNGV. The CDR3 has 15 residues. V dropped 2 bases and J dropped 9; count of bases not matched to a gene: 8. CDR3 sequence: CASSLLGLAGTEQFF. The CDR3 nucleotides are TGTGCCAGCAGCTTATTGGGCCTAGCGGGGACTGAGCAGTTCTTC.

This chain joins TRBV9 and TRBJ2-6; D uncertain. The ends were cut back, 2 bases at V and 0 bases at J, with 6 bases in the middle. Germline CDR1 SGDLS, CDR2 YYNGEE. This CDR3 is 15 amino acids long. CDR3 bases: TGTGCCAGCAGCGTGTATCGCTCTGGGGCCAACGTCCTGACTTTC. Translated, it gives CASSVYRSGANVLTF.

The gene calls are TRBV30 and TRBJ2-1; 11 bases map to TRBD2. The CDR3 spans 15 residues. CDR1 and CDR2 (germline): GTSNPN, SVGIG (reference sequence). J lost 10 bases, V lost 2 bases, and 10 bases had no gene match. The CDR3 region is CAWSTKLAGEEEQFF. CDR3 DNA sequence: TGTGCCTGGAGTACCAAACTAGCGGGAGAAGAAGAGCAGTTCTTC.

This chain links TRBV2 with TRBJ2-7; D is perhaps TRBD2 (6 bases). Germline CDR1 and CDR2: SNHLY and FYNNEI. V was clipped by 6 bases and J by 6 bases, with 21 bases between them. This CDR3 spans 15 amino acids. This CDR3 is CASSRDGGRGTEQYF. The CDR3 DNA reads TGTGCCAGCAGCAGGGACGGGGGTCGTGGTACCGAGCAGTACTTC.

The gene calls are TRBV5-1 and TRBJ2-1; D perhaps matches TRBD2 (7 bases). This CDR3 is built from 15 residues. Germline V gene lookup returns CDR1 SGHRS and CDR2 YFSETQ. Trimming shortened V by 4 bases and J by 5 bases, and 16 bases separated the two germline ends. DNA for the CDR3: TGCGCCAGCAGCCAGGACGGGGGGCCGCACAATGAGCAGTTCTTC. Encoded protein: CASSQDGGPHNEQFF.

The V call is TRBV11-3, the J call TRBJ1-1, with D possibly TRBD1 on 6 matching bases. Germline CDR1 SGHNT, CDR2 YENEEA. The CDR3 consists of 12 residues. Trimming removed 5 bases at V and 8 bases at J, with 12 bases between. This CDR3 reads CASSQYDREAFF. As DNA, the CDR3 is TGTGCCAGCAGCCAGTATGACAGGGAAGCTTTCTTT.

The chain combines TRBV10-3 with TRBJ1-5; tentative D call: TRBD1 (6 bases). Germline CDR1 is ENHRY and CDR2 is SYGVKD. CDR3 length: 14 amino acids. The V end was cut by 0 bases, the J end by 4 bases, with 7 bases between. CDR3 sequence: CAISESGGNQPQHF. In DNA form, the CDR3 reads TGTGCCATCAGTGAGTCAGGGGGTAATCAGCCCCAGCATTTT.